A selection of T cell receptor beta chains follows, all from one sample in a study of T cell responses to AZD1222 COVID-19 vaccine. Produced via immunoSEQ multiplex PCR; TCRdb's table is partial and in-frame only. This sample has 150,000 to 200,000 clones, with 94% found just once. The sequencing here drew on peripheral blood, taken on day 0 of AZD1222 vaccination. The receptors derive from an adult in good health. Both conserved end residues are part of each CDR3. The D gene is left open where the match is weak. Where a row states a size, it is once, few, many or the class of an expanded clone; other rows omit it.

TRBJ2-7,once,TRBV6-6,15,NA,TGTGCCAGCAGTTATTCAACCGGGCCCGGGTACGAGCAGTACTTC,CASSYSTGPGYEQYF
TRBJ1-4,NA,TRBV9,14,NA,TGTGCCAGCAGCGGAGGGGGGGAAGGTGAAAAACTGTTTTTT,CASSGGGEGEKLFF
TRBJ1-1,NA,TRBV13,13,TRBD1,TGTGCCAGCAGCGGACAGGTGAACACTGAAGCTTTCTTT,CASSGQVNTEAFF
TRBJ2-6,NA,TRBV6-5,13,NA,TGTGCCAGCAAAAGAGCTGGGGCCAACGTCCTGACTTTC,CASKRAGANVLTF
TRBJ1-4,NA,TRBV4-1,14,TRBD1,TGCGCCAGCAGCCAGGGGGACAGGGAAGAAAAACTGTTTTTT,CASSQGDREEKLFF
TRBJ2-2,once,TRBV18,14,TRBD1,TGTGCCAGCTACGACAGGGTAACCACCGGGGAGCTGTTTTTT,CASYDRVTTGELFF
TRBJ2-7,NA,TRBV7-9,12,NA,TGTGCCAGCAGCTTAGGGCTCAACGAGCAGTACTTC,CASSLGLNEQYF
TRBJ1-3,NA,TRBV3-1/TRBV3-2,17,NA,TGTGCCAGCAGCCAAGAAGCTGGTTGGCCCTCTGGAAACACCATATATTTT,CASSQEAGWPSGNTIYF
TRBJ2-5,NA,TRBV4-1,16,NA,TGCGCCAGCAGCCAGGGCCTACAAGTTAAACAAGAGACCCAGTACTTC,CASSQGLQVKQETQYF
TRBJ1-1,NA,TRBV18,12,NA,TGTGCCAGCTCACCTAATGGGGCTGAAGCTTTCTTT,CASSPNGAEAFF
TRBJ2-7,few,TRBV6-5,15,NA,TGTGCCAGCACTTACTTACCGGGACGGTCCTACGAGCAGTACTTC,CASTYLPGRSYEQYF
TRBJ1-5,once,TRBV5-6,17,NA,TGTGCCAGCAGCACCCAAGGGTCCAGGTCAAGGAATCAGCCCCAGCATTTT,CASSTQGSRSRNQPQHF
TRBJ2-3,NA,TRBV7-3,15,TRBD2,TGTGCCAGCAGCTTGCTAGCGGGACCCGCAGATACGCAGTATTTT,CASSLLAGPADTQYF
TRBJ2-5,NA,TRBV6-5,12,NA,TGTGCCAGCAGCCCCAGCGAGAGGACCCAGTACTTC,CASSPSERTQYF